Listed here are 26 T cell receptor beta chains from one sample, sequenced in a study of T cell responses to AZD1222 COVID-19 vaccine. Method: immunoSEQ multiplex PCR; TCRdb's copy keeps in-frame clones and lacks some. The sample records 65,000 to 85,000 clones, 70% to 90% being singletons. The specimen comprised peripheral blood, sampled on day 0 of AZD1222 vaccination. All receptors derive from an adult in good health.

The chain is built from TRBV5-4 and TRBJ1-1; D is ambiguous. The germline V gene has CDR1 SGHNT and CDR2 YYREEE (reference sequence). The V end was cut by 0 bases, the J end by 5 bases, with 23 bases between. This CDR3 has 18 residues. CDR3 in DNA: TGTGCCAGCAGCTTGGCCCAACTCTCGAGCGGACGGAGGACTGAAGCTTTCTTT. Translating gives CASSLAQLSSGRRTEAFF.

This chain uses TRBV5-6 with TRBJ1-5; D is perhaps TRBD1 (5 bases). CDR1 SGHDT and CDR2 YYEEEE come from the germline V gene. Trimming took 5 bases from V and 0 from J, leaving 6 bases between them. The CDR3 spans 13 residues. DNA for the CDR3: TGTGCCAGCAGTAGGGGTAGCAATCAGCCCCAGCATTTT. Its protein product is CASSRGSNQPQHF.

Here the CDR3 DNA reads TGTGCCAGCAGCTCCAACAGGGGGCCGATGTACAATGAGCAGTTCTTC. As protein: CASSSNRGPMYNEQFF. V gene TRBV5-4 combines with J gene TRBJ2-1, with 9 bases that match TRBD1. Germline V CDR1 and CDR2: SGHNT, YYREEE (reference sequence). Germline trimming cut 3 bases from V and 4 bases from J; bases unmatched to any gene: 8. There are 16 residues in the CDR3.

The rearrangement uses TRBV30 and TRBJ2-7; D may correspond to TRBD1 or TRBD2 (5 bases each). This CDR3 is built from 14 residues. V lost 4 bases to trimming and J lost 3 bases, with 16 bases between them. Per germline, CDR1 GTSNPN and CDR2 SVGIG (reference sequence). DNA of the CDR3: TGTGCCTGGAAGAGACCGGGACCCGACTACGAGCAGTACTTC. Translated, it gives CAWKRPGPDYEQYF. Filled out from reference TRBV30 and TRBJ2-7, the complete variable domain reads SQTIHQWPATLVQPVGSPLSLECTVEGTSNPNLYWYRQAAGRGLQLLFYSVGIGQISSEVPQNLSASRPQDRQFILSSKKLLLSDSGFYLCAWKRPGPDYEQYFGPGTRLTVT.

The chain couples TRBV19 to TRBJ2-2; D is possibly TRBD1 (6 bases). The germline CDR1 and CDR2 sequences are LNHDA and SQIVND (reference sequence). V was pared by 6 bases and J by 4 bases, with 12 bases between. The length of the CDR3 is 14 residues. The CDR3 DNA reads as TGTGCCAGTAGCAGGGGCCCGAGCACCGGGGAGCTGTTTTTT. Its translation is CASSRGPSTGELFF.

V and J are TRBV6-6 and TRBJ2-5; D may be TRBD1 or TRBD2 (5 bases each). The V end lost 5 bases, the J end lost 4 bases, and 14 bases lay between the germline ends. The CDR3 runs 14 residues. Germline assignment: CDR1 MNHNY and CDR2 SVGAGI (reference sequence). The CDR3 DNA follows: TGTGCCAGCAGTCTCATCCGGGACCTAGAGACCCAGTACTTC. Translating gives CASSLIRDLETQYF.

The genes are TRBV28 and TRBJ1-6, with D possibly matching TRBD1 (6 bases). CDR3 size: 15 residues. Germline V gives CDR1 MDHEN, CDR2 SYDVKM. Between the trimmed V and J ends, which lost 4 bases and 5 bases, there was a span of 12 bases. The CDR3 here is CASSSQGLNNSPLHF. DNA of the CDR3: TGTGCCAGCAGTTCACAGGGACTTAATAATTCACCCCTCCACTTT.

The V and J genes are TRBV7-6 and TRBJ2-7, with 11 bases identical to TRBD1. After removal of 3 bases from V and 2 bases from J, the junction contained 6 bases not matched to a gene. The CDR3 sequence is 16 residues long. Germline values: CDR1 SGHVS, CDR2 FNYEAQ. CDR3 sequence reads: CASSFEGDRGTYEQYF. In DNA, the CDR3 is TGTGCCAGCAGCTTCGAAGGGGACAGGGGGACCTACGAGCAGTACTTC.

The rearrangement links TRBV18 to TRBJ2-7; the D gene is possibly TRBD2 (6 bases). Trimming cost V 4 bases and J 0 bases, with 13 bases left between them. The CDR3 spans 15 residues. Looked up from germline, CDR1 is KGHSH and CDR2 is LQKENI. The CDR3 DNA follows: TGTGCCAGCTCACGGGAGCGGGTCCGCTCCTACGAGCAGTACTTC. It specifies CASSRERVRSYEQYF.

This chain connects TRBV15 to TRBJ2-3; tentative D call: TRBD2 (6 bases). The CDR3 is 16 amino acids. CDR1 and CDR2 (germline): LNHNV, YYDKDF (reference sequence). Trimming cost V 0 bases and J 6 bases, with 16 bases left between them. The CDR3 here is CATSRDPGTGPDTQYF. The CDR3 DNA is TGTGCCACCAGCAGAGATCCCGGGACTGGCCCCGATACGCAGTATTTT. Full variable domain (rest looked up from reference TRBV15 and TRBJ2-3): DAMVIQNPRYQVTQFGKPVTLSCSQTLNHNVMYWYQQKSSQAPKLLFHYYDKDFNNEADTPDNFQSRRPNTSFCFLDIRSPGLGDTAMYLCATSRDPGTGPDTQYFGPGTRLTVL.

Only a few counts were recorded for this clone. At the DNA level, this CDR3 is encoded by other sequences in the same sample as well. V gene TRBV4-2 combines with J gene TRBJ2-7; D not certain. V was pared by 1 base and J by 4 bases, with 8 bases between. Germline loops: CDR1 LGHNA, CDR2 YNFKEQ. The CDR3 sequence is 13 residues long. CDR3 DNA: TGTGCCAGCAGCCAAGGGGCCCTTTACGAGCAGTACTTC. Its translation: CASSQGALYEQYF.

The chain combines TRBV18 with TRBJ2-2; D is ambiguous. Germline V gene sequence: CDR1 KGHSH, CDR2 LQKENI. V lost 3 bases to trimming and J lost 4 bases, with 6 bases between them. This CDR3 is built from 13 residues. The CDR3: CASSPRPTGELFF. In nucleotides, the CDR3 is TGTGCCAGCTCACCTCGTCCCACCGGGGAGCTGTTTTTT.

The CDR3 DNA follows: TGTGCCAGCAGCCAAAATACAGGGGGCTACGAGCAGTACTTC. This encodes CASSQNTGGYEQYF. The chain links TRBV7-9 to TRBJ2-7; 8 nucleotides align to TRBD1. V lost 5 bases and J lost 3; bases outside the gene matches: 6. CDR3 length equals 14 residues. Germline assignment: CDR1 SEHNR and CDR2 FQNEAQ (reference sequence).

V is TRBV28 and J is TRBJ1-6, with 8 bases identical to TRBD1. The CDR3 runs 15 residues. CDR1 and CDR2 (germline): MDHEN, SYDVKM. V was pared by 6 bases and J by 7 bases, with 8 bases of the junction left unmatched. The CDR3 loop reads CASSRGQVLNSPLHF. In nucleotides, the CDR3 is TGTGCCAGCAGCAGGGGACAGGTCCTGAATTCACCCCTCCACTTT.

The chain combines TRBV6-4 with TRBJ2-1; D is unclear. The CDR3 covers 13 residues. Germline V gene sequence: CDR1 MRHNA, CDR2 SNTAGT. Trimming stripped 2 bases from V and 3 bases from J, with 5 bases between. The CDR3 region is CASSDRYYNEQFF. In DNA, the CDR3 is TGTGCCAGCAGTGACCGATACTACAATGAGCAGTTCTTC.

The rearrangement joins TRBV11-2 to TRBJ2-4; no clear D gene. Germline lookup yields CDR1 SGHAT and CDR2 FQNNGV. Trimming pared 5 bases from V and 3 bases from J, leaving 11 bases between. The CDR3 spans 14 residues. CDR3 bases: TGTGCCAGCAGCGGAAGGTGGGGCAAAAACATTCAGTACTTC. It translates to CASSGRWGKNIQYF. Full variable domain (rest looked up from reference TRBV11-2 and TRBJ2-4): EAGVAQSPRYKIIEKRQSVAFWCNPISGHATLYWYQQILGQGPKLLIQFQNNGVVDDSQLPKDRFSAERLKGVDSTLKIQPAKLEDSAVYLCASSGRWGKNIQYFGAGTRLSVL.

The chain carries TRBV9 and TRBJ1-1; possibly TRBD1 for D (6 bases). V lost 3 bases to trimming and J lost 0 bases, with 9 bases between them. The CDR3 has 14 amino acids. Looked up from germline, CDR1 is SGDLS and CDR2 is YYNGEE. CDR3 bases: TGTGCCAGCAGCGAGCAGGGGCTGAACACTGAAGCTTTCTTT. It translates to CASSEQGLNTEAFF.

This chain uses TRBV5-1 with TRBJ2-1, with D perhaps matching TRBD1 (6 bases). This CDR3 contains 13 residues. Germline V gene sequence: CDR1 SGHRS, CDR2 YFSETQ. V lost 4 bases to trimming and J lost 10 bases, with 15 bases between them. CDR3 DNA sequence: TGCGCCAGCAGCAGGGACACAAGAGGGGAGCAGTTCTTC. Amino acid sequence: CASSRDTRGEQFF.

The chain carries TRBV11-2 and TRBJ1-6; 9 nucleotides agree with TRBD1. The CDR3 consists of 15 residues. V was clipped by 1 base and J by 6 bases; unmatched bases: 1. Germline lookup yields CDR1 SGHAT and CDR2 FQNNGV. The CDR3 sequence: CASSLAGQGNSPLHF. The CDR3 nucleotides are TGTGCCAGCAGCTTAGCGGGACAGGGTAATTCACCCCTCCACTTT.

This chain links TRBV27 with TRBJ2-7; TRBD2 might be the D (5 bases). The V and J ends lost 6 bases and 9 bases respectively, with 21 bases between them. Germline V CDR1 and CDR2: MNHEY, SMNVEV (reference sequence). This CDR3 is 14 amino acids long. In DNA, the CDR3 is TGTGCCAGCAGCCGGGATATTAGGGCTACGGGGCAGTACTTC. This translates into CASSRDIRATGQYF.

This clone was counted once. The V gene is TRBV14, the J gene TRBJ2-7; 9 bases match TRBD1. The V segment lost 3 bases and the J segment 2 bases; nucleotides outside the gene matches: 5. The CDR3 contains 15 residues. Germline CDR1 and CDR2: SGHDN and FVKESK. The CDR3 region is CASSHPGTGTYEQYF. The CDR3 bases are TGTGCCAGCAGCCACCCCGGGACAGGGACCTACGAGCAGTACTTC.

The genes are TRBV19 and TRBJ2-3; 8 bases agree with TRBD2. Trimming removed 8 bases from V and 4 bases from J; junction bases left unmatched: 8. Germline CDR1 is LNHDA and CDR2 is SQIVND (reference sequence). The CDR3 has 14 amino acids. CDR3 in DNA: TGTGCCAGTTCAACTAGCGGAGGGGCAGATACGCAGTATTTT. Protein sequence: CASSTSGGADTQYF.

CDR3 DNA: TGTGCCAGCAGTGAGGAATTCCTTAATTCACCCCTCCACTTT. Amino acids: CASSEEFLNSPLHF. The chain links TRBV6-4 to TRBJ1-6; no reliable D call. Trimming left V 3 bases short and J 6 bases short, with 9 bases between. CDR1 is MRHNA and CDR2 is SNTAGT in the germline V gene. The CDR3 sequence is 14 residues long.

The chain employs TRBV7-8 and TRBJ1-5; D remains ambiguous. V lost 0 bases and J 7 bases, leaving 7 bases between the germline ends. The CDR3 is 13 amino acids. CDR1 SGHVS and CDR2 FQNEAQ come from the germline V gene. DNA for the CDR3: TGTGCCAGCAGCTTAGCGACGGGACAGCCCCAGCATTTT. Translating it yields CASSLATGQPQHF.

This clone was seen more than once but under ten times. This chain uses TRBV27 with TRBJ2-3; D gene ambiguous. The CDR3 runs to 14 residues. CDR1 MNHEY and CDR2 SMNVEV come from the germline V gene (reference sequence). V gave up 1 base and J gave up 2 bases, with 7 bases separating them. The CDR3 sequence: CASSLYGPTDTQYF. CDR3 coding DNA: TGTGCCAGCAGTTTATACGGACCCACAGATACGCAGTATTTT.

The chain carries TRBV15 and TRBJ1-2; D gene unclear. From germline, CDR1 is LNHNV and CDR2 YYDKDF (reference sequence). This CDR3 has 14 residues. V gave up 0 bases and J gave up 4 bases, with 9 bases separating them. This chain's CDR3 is CATSRDGGIYGYTF. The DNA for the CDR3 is TGTGCCACCAGCAGAGATGGCGGGATCTATGGCTACACCTTC.